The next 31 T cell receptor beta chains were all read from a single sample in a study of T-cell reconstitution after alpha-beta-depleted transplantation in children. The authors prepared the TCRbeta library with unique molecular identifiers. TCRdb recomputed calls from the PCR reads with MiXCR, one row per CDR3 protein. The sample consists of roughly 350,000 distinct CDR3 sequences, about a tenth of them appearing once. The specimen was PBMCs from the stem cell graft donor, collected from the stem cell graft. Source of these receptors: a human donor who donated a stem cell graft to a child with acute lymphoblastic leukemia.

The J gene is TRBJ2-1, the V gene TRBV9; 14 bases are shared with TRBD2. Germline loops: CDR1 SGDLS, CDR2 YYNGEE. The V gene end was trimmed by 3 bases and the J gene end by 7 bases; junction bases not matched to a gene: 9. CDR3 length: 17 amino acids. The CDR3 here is CASSARLAGGPGNEQFF. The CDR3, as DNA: TGTGCCAGCAGCGCGCGACTAGCGGGAGGGCCGGGGAATGAGCAGTTCTTC.

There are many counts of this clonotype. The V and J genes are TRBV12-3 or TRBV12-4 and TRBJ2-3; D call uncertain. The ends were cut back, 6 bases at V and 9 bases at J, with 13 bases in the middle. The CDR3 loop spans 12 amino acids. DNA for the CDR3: TGTGCCAGCAGGCGAGAAGTTCAGACGCAGTATTTT. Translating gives CASRREVQTQYF.

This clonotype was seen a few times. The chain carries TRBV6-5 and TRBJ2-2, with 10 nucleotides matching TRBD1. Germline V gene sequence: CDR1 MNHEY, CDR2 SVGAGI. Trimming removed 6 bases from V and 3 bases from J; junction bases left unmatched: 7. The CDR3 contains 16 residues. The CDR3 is CASRLGTGVYTGELFF. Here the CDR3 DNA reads TGTGCCAGCAGACTCGGGACAGGGGTCTACACCGGGGAGCTGTTTTTT.

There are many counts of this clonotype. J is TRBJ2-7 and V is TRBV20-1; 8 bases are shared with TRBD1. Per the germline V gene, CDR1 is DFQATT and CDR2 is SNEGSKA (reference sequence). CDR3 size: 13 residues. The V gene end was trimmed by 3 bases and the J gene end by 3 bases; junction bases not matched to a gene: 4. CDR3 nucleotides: TGCAGTGCTAGCAGGGGGCAGTTCTACGAGCAGTACTTC. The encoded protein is CSASRGQFYEQYF.

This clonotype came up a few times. The CDR3 DNA sequence: TGTGCCAGCAGCCCAGCGGGACTAGCGGAATACGAGCAGTACTTC. This codes for CASSPAGLAEYEQYF. The chain has TRBV7-2 and TRBJ2-7, with 11 bases identical to TRBD2. This CDR3 has 15 amino acids. The V segment lost 5 bases and the J segment 4 bases; nucleotides outside the gene matches: 7. Germline CDR1 and CDR2: SGHTA and FQGNSA.

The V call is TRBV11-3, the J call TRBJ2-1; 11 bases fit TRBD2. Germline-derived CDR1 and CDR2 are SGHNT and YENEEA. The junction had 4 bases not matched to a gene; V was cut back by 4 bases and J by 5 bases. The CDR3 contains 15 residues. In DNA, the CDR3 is TGTGCCAGCAGCTCGGGACTAGCGGATCACAATGAGCAGTTCTTC. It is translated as CASSSGLADHNEQFF.

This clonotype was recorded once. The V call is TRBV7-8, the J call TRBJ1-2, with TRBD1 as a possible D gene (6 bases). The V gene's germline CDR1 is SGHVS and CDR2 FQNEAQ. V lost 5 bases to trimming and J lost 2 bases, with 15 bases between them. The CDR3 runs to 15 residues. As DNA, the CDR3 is TGTGCCAGCAGCGCGTACAGGGTGCCAAACTATGGCTACACCTTC. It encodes CASSAYRVPNYGYTF.

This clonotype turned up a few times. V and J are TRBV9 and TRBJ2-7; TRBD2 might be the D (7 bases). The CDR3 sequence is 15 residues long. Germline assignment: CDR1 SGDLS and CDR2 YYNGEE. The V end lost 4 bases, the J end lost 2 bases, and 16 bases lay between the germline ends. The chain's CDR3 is CASSPGEGGTYEQYF. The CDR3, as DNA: TGTGCCAGCAGCCCCGGGGAGGGGGGCACCTACGAGCAGTACTTC.

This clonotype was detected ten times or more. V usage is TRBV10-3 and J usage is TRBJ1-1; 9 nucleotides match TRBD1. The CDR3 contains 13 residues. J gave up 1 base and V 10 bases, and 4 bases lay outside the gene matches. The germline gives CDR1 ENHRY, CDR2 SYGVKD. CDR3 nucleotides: TGTGCCAGCCGGGACAGGGAGAACACTGAAGCTTTCTTT. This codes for CASRDRENTEAFF.

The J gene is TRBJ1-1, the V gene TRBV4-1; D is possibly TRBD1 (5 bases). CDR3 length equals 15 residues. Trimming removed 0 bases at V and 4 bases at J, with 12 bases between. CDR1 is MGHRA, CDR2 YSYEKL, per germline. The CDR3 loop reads CASSQDYGGSTEAFF. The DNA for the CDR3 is TGCGCCAGCAGCCAAGATTACGGGGGGAGCACTGAAGCTTTCTTT.

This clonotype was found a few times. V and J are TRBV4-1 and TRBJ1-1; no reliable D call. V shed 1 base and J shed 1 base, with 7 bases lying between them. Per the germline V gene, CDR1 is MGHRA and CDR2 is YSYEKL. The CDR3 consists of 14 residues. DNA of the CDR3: TGCGCCAGCAGCCAAGGCTTCCAGAACACTGAAGCTTTCTTT. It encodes CASSQGFQNTEAFF.

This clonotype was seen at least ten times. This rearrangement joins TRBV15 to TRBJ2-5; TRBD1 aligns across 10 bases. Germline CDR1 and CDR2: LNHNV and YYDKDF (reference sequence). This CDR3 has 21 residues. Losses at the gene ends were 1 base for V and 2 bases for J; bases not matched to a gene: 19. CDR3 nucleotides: TGTGCCACCAGCAGAGTCGCGTACGGGACAGGGGCCAACATTTTTCAAGAGACCCAGTACTTC. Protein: CATSRVAYGTGANIFQETQYF.

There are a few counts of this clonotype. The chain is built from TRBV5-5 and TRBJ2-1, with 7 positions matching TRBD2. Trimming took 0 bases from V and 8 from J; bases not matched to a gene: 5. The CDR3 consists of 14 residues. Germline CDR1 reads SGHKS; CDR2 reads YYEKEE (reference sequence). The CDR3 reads CASSLVGGRDEQFF. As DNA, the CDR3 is TGTGCCAGCAGCTTGGTGGGCGGGAGAGATGAGCAGTTCTTC. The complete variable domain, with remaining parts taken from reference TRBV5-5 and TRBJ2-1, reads DAGVTQSPTHLIKTRGQQVTLRCSPISGHKSVSWYQQVLGQGPQFIFQYYEKEERGRGNFPDRFSARQFPNYSSELNVNALLLGDSALYLCASSLVGGRDEQFFGPGTRLTVL.

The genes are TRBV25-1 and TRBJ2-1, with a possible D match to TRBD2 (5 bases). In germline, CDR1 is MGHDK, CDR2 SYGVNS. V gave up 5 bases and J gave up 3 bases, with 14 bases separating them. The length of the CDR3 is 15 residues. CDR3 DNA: TGTGCCAGCAGTTCCGATAAGCGGTTCTACAATGAGCAGTTCTTC. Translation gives CASSSDKRFYNEQFF.

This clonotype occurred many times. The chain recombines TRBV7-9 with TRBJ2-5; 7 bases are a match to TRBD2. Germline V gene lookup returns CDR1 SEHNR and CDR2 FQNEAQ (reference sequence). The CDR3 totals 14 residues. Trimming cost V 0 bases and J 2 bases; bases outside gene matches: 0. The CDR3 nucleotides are TGTGCCAGCAGCTTAGCGGGAGGGCAAGAGACCCAGTACTTC. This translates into CASSLAGGQETQYF.

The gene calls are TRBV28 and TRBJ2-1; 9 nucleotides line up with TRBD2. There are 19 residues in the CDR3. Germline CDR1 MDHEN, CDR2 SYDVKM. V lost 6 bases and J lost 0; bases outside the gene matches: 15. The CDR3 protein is CASSPKSTSGISSYNEQFF. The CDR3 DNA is TGTGCCAGCAGCCCAAAATCGACTAGCGGAATAAGCTCCTACAATGAGCAGTTCTTC.

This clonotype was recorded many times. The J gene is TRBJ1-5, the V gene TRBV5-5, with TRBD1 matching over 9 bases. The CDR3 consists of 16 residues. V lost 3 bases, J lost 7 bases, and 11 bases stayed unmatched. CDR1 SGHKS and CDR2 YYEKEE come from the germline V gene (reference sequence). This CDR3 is CASSSIAGTGIQPQHF. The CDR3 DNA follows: TGTGCCAGCAGCTCTATCGCGGGGACAGGGATCCAGCCCCAGCATTTT.

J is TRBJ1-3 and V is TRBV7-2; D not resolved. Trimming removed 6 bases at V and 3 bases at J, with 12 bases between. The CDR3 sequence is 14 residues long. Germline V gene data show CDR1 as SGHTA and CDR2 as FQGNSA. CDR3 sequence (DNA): TGTGCCAGCAGGAAAGCGGACGGTGGAAACACCATATATTTT. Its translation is CASRKADGGNTIYF.

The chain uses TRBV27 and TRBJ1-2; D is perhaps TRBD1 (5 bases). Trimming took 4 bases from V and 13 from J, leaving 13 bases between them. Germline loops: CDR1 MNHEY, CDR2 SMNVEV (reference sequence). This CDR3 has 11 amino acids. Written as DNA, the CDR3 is TGTGCCAGCAGTTCCATGGGGACGGTCACCTTC. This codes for CASSSMGTVTF.

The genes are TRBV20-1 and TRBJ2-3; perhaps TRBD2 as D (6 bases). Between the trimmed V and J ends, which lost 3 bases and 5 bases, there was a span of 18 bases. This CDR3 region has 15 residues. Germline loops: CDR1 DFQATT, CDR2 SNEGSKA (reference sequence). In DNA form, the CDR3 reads TGCAGTGCTAGGGTGGGGGGATCCCGGCAAGATACGCAGTATTTT. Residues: CSARVGGSRQDTQYF.

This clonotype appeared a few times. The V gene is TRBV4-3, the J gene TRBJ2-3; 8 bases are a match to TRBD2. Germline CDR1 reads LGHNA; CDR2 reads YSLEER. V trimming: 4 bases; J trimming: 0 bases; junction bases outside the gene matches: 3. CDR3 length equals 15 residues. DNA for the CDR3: TGCGCCAGCAGCCGACTAGCGAAGAGCACAGATACGCAGTATTTT. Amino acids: CASSRLAKSTDTQYF.

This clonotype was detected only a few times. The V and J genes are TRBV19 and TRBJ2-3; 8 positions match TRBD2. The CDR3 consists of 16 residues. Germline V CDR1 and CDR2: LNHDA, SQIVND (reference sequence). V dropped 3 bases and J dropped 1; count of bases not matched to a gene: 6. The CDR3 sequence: CASSIVAGKGTDTQYF. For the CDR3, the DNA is TGTGCCAGTAGTATCGTAGCGGGAAAGGGCACAGATACGCAGTATTTT.

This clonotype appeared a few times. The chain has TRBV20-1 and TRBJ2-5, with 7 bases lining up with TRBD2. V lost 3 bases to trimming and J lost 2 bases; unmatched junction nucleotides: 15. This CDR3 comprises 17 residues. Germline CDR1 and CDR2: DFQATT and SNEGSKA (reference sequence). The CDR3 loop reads CSASPGLRAGWQETQYF. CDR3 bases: TGCAGTGCTAGCCCGGGACTACGGGCTGGTTGGCAAGAGACCCAGTACTTC.

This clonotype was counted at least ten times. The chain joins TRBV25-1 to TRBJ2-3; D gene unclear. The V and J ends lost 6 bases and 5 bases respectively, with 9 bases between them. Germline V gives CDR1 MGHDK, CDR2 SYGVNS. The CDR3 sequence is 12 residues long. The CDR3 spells CASSLSLDTQYF. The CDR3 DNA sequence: TGTGCCAGCAGCCTCTCCCTAGATACGCAGTATTTT.

CDR3 loop: CASSLPGGNTIYF. DNA for the CDR3: TGTGCCAGCAGCTTACCAGGGGGAAACACCATATATTTT. The chain joins TRBV7-2 to TRBJ1-3; D possibly corresponds to TRBD1 (5 bases). V lost 2 bases and J lost 4, with 6 bases in between. Germline V gene data show CDR1 as SGHTA and CDR2 as FQGNSA. The CDR3 is 13 residues long.

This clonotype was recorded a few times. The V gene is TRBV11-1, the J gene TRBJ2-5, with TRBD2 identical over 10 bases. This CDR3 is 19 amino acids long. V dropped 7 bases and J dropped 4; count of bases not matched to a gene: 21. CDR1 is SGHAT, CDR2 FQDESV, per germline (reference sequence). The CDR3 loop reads CASIPGTATLAGRGETQYF. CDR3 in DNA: TGTGCCAGCATACCCGGGACAGCAACACTAGCGGGGAGGGGAGAGACCCAGTACTTC.

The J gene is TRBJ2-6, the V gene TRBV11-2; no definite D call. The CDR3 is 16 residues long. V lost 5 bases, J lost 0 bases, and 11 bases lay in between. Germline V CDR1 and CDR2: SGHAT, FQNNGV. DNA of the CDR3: TGTGCCAGCAGCCCAAGCTCAGGCTCTGGGGCCAACGTCCTGACTTTC. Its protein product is CASSPSSGSGANVLTF.

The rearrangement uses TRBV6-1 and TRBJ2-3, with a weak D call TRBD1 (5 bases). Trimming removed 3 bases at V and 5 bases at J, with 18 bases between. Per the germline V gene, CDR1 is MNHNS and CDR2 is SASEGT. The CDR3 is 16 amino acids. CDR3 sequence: CASSDNRQGWGDTQYF. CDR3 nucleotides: TGTGCCAGCAGTGACAATCGCCAGGGTTGGGGAGATACGCAGTATTTT.

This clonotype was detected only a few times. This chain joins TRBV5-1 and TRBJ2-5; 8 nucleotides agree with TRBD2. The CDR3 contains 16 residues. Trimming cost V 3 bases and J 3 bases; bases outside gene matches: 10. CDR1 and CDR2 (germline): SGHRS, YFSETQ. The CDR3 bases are TGCGCCAGCAGCTACCTACTCGCGGGAGGCAAAGAGACCCAGTACTTC. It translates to CASSYLLAGGKETQYF.

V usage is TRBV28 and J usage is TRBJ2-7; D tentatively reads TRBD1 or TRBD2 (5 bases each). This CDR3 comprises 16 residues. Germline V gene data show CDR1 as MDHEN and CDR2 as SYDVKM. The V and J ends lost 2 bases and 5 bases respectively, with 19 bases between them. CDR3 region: CASSLKGGSRGHEQYF. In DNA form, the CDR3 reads TGTGCCAGCAGTTTAAAAGGTGGGAGTAGGGGCCACGAGCAGTACTTC.

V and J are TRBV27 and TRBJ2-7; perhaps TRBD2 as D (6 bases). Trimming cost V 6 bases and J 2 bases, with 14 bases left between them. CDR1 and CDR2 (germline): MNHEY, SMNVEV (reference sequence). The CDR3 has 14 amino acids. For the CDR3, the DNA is TGTGCCAGCAGAAAAGGCGGGACGCCCTACGAGCAGTACTTC. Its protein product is CASRKGGTPYEQYF.